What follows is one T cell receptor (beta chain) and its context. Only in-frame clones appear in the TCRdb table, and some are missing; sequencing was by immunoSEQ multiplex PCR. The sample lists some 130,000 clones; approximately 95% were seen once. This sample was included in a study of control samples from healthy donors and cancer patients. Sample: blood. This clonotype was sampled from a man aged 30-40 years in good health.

The CDR3 here is CASSQDGQEGQPQHF. The CDR3 DNA reads as TGTGCCAGCAGCCAAGATGGGCAGGAGGGCCAGCCCCAGCATTTT. The chain links TRBV3-1 (or the pseudogene TRBV3-2) to TRBJ1-5, with D uncertain. V dropped 0 bases and J dropped 7 bases, with 13 bases sitting between them. The CDR3 loop spans 15 amino acids. Germline-derived CDR1 and CDR2 are LGHDT and YNNKEL (reference sequence).